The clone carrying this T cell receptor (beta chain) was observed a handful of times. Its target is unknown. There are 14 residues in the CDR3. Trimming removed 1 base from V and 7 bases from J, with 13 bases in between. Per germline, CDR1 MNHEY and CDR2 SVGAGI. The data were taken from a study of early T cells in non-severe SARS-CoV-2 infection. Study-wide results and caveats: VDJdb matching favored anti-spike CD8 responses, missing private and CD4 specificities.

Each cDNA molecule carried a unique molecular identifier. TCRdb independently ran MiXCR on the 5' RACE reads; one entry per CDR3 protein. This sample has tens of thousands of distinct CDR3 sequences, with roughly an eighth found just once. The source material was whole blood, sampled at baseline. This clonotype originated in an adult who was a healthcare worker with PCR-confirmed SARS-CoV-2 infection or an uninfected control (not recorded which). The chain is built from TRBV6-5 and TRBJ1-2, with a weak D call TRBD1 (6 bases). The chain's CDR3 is CASSYFGQFGGYTF. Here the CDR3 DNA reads TGTGCCAGCAGTTACTTCGGACAGTTTGGTGGCTACACCTTC.